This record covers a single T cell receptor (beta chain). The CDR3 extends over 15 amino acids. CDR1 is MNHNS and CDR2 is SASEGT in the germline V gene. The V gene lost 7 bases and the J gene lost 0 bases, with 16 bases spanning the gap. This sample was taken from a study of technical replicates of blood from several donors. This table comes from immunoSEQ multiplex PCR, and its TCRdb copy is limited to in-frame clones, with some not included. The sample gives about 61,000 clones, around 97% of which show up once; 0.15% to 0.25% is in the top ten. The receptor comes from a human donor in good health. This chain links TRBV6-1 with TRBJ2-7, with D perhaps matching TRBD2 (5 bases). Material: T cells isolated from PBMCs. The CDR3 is CASIVEVVSSYEQYF. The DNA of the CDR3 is TGTGCCAGCATAGTGGAGGTGGTTAGCTCCTACGAGCAGTACTTC.